This T cell receptor beta chain was profiled in a study of preoperative IRX-2 immunotherapy in early breast cancer. Here immunoSEQ multiplex PCR was the method, and the copy in TCRdb shows in-frame clones only, minus some. Here the sample spans fewer than 40,000 clones, around 92% being singletons. As to treatment: preoperative locoregional IRX-2 cytokine immunotherapy. Samples came from a phase Ib trial of preoperative locoregional IRX-2 cytokine immunotherapy. V lost 5 bases and J 9 bases, leaving 16 bases between the germline ends. Per germline, CDR1 MNHGY and CDR2 SAAAGT. CDR3 length: 13 amino acids.

The specimen was tumor tissue, collected after IRX-2 immunotherapy. The sequence derives from a human donor with breast cancer. This chain links TRBV6-8 with TRBJ1-2, with no clear D. In DNA, the CDR3 is TGTGCCAGCAGTCGATCCTTTGGCGATCGCTACACCTTC. The encoded protein is CASSRSFGDRYTF.